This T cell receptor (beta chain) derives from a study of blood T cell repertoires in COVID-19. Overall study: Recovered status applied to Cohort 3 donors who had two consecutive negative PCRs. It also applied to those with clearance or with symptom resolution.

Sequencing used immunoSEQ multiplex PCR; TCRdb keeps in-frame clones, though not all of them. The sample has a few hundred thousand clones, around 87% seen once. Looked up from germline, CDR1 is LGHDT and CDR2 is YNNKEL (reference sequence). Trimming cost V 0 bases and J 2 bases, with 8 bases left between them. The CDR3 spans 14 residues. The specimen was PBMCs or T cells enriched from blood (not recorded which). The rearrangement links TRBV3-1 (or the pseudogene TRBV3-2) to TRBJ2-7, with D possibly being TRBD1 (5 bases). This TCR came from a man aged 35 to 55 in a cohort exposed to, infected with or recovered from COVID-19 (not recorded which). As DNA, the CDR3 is TGTGCCAGCAGCCAAGAAGGACAAACCTACGAGCAGTACTTC. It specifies CASSQEGQTYEQYF.